These T cell receptor beta chains were read from a single sample in a study of T cells in Graves' hyperthyroidism and ophthalmopathy. Each CDR3 protein gets one entry after TCRdb re-called the multiplex PCR reads with MiXCR. The sample comprises 250,000 to 300,000 distinct CDR3 sequences, about 14% of which are singletons, and about 8% rests with the top ten. Material: blood. These receptors were collected from a woman in her twenties or thirties with Graves' hyperthyroidism that later progressed to Graves' ophthalmopathy. The CDR3 runs from the conserved cysteine through the conserved F or W. The D gene is left open where the match is weak. Some rows mark clone size as missing; the rest say once, few, many or name a class of expanded clone.

>TRBJ2-4|TRBV28|NA|NA
CASSVSLTFHIQYF
TGTGCCAGCAGCGTCTCTTTGACCTTCCACATTCAGTACTTC
>TRBJ2-1|TRBV19|NA|NA
CASSTPVHEQFF
TGTGCCAGTAGTACACCCGTCCATGAGCAGTTCTTC
>TRBJ1-5|TRBV18|NA|TRBD1
CASSPSQGANQPQHF
TGTGCCAGCTCACCCAGCCAGGGGGCAAATCAGCCCCAGCATTTT
>TRBJ2-7|TRBV4-1|many|NA
CASSPLEGRRSYEQYF
TGCGCCAGCAGCCCACTGGAGGGTCGACGCTCCTACGAGCAGTACTTC
>TRBJ1-3|TRBV5-1|few|NA
CASSLNSGTGNTIYF
TGCGCCAGCAGCTTGAATTCTGGGACTGGAAACACCATATATTTT
>TRBJ1-1|TRBV27|many|NA
CASSSGGKGNTEAFF
TGTGCCAGCAGTAGCGGGGGAAAGGGGAACACTGAAGCTTTCTTT
>TRBJ2-7|TRBV6-1|many|NA
CASSPTLAASYEQYF
TGTGCCAGCAGCCCCACCTTAGCGGCCTCCTACGAGCAGTACTTC
>TRBJ2-1|TRBV10-3|many|NA
CATLPSFPTGTVSNEQFF
TGTGCCACCCTGCCATCTTTCCCGACCGGGACCGTCTCAAATGAGCAGTTCTTC
>TRBJ2-7|TRBV2|many|NA
CASSKRGGEQYF
TGTGCCAGCAGTAAGAGAGGGGGAGAGCAGTACTTC
>TRBJ2-3|TRBV11-2|many|TRBD1
CASSRGAGGVGTDTQYF
TGTGCCAGCAGCAGAGGAGCAGGGGGCGTGGGCACAGATACGCAGTATTTT
>TRBJ1-2|TRBV7-2|NA|NA
CASSSPDRVFFYGYTF
TGTGCCAGCAGCTCACCTGATAGGGTCTTCTTCTATGGCTACACCTTC
>TRBJ2-1|TRBV6-2/TRBV6-3|many|TRBD2
CASSYLAGTPHNEQFF
TGTGCCAGCAGTTACTTAGCGGGGACCCCCCACAATGAGCAGTTCTTC
>TRBJ1-3|TRBV30|many|TRBD1
CAWRDRASSGNTIYF
TGTGCCTGGAGGGACAGGGCGAGCTCTGGAAACACCATATATTTT
>TRBJ1-1|TRBV11-1|many|TRBD1
CASSQTGKPEAFF
TGTGCCAGCAGCCAGACAGGGAAACCTGAAGCTTTCTTT
>TRBJ2-1|TRBV14|many|TRBD1
CASSQGGGYEQFF
TGTGCCAGCAGCCAAGGAGGGGGCTATGAGCAGTTCTTC
>TRBJ2-1|TRBV27|NA|TRBD2
CASSALAGANNEQFF
TGTGCCAGCAGTGCACTAGCGGGAGCTAACAATGAGCAGTTCTTC
>TRBJ1-5|TRBV12-5|many|NA
CASGLDFRWVDSNQPQHF
TGTGCTAGTGGTTTGGACTTTCGATGGGTAGATAGCAATCAGCCCCAGCATTTT
>TRBJ2-1|TRBV5-1|many|TRBD2
CASSLSGSRNNEQFF
TGCGCCAGCAGCCTTAGCGGGAGTCGAAACAATGAGCAGTTCTTC
>TRBJ2-7|TRBV27|many|NA
CASRSRRWDEQYF
TGTGCCAGCAGATCTAGGAGATGGGACGAGCAGTACTTC
>TRBJ1-1|TRBV12-3/TRBV12-4|many|NA
CASSLIGQLNTEAFF
TGTGCCAGCAGTTTAATTGGACAGCTGAACACTGAAGCTTTCTTT
>TRBJ2-7|TRBV7-8|NA|NA
CASSRDTHSYEQYF
TGTGCCAGCAGCAGGGACACACACTCCTACGAGCAGTACTTC
>TRBJ2-5|TRBV9|NA|NA
CASSVEGKETQYF
TGTGCCAGCAGCGTAGAGGGGAAAGAGACCCAGTACTTC
>TRBJ1-4|TRBV7-2|NA|NA
CASSPGNQNEKLFF
TGTGCCAGCAGCCCCGGGAACCAAAATGAAAAACTGTTTTTT
>TRBJ2-1|TRBV15|few|NA
CATSREAWGGYNEQFF
TGTGCCACCAGCAGAGAGGCGTGGGGAGGTTACAATGAGCAGTTCTTC
>TRBJ2-1|TRBV12-3/TRBV12-4|many|NA
CASSLYRNEQFF
TGTGCCAGCAGTTTATATCGCAATGAGCAGTTCTTC
>TRBJ2-5|TRBV5-5|few|TRBD1
CASSQDRFEGAGETQYF
TGTGCCAGCAGCCAAGATAGGTTCGAGGGGGCTGGAGAGACCCAGTACTTC
>TRBJ2-2|TRBV6-1|NA|NA
CASSHDYGLFF
TGTGCCAGCAGCCACGACTACGGGCTGTTTTTT
>TRBJ2-6|TRBV7-3|few|NA
CASSLNYASGANVLTF
TGTGCCAGCAGCTTAAATTACGCCTCTGGGGCCAACGTCCTGACTTTC
>TRBJ1-2|TRBV7-9|many|NA
CASSPQGLPSNYGYTF
TGTGCCAGCAGCCCACAGGGCCTACCATCTAACTATGGCTACACCTTC
>TRBJ2-1|TRBV5-8|NA|TRBD1
CASSVGTGSSSYNEQFF
TGCGCCAGCAGCGTGGGGACAGGGAGTTCTAGCTACAATGAGCAGTTCTTC
>TRBJ1-1|TRBV6-1|many|NA
CASSERGGVTEAFF
TGTGCCAGCAGTGAACGGGGAGGGGTCACTGAAGCTTTCTTT
>TRBJ1-2|TRBV30|many|NA
CAWSEGAGYTF
TGTGCCTGGAGTGAAGGGGCTGGCTACACCTTC
>TRBJ2-1|TRBV4-1|few|NA
CASSQDPGTVFAGQFF
TGCGCCAGCAGCCAAGATCCGGGGACGGTCTTTGCTGGGCAGTTCTTC
>TRBJ1-4|TRBV28|many|NA
CASSWTGGNEKLFF
TGTGCCAGCAGTTGGACGGGAGGGAATGAAAAACTGTTTTTT
>TRBJ1-1|TRBV12-3/TRBV12-4|NA|NA
CASSEAGVGTEAFF
TGTGCCAGCAGTGAGGCAGGGGTTGGGACTGAAGCTTTCTTT